Listed below are T cell receptor beta chains from one sample, sequenced in a study of T cells in pancreatic ductal adenocarcinoma. The assay was immunoSEQ multiplex PCR, and TCRdb's table has in-frame clones only and misses some. The table shows roughly 100,000 clones, with nearly 95% occurring only once. Sequencing was performed on PBMCs. The receptors originated from a human donor with pancreatic ductal adenocarcinoma. CDR3s include the opening cysteine and the closing phenylalanine or tryptophan. D genes are given only for firm matches.

>TRBJ2-5|TRBD1|TRBV7-8
TGTGCCAGCAGCCCCCACCGCGACAGGGAGGAGACCCAGTACTTC
CASSPHRDREETQYF
>TRBJ2-1|TRBD2|TRBV7-2
TGTGCCAGCAGCCCCGTTTTGGCGGGAGGCCCTAACAATGAGCAGTTCTTC
CASSPVLAGGPNNEQFF
>TRBJ1-3|-|TRBV11-1
TGTGCCAGCAGCTCCACGGACTGGGCCCTTCTCTCTGGAAACACCATATATTTT
CASSSTDWALLSGNTIYF
>TRBJ2-3|TRBD1|TRBV7-3
TGTGCCAGCAGCAATACAGGGGGGCACGCAGATACGCAGTATTTT
CASSNTGGHADTQYF
>TRBJ2-7|-|TRBV7-2
TGTGCCAGCAGCTTACCAGCGTCCGAGCAGTACTTC
CASSLPASEQYF
>TRBJ1-3|-|TRBV10-3
TGTGCCATCAGTTCAGGGGTTGGAAACACCATATATTTT
CAISSGVGNTIYF
>TRBJ1-2|-|TRBV28
TGTGCCAGCAGTTTAGACAGCCCTGAGCGCGGCTACACCTTC
CASSLDSPERGYTF
>TRBJ2-3|TRBD2|TRBV27
TGTGCCAGCAGTTTCTCCGGGACTAGCGACCCAGATACGCAGTATTTT
CASSFSGTSDPDTQYF
>TRBJ2-3|TRBD2|TRBV28
TGTGCCAGCAGTTTACCGAATAGCGGGAGCACAGATACGCAGTATTTT
CASSLPNSGSTDTQYF
>TRBJ2-5|TRBD1|TRBV29-1
TGCAGCGTTGTGGGGACAGGGGCCCTTCAAGAGACCCAGTACTTC
CSVVGTGALQETQYF
>TRBJ2-1|-|TRBV7-9
TGTGCCAGCAGCTTACGAGCTCTAGGTGGCAATGAGCAGTTCTTC
CASSLRALGGNEQFF
>TRBJ1-2|-|TRBV18
TGTGCCAGCTCACCGGTCAGGGAACACTATGGCTACACCTTC
CASSPVREHYGYTF
>TRBJ1-2|TRBD1|TRBV28
TGTGCCAGCAGCCCGGCAGGGGGGACCGGCTATGGCTACACCTTC
CASSPAGGTGYGYTF